This T cell receptor beta chain came from a study of PD-L1 blockade in urothelial cancer. Study at large: Of prior chemotherapy regimens, patients had received between 0 and 3. A median of roughly 150,000 T cells was found in the blood samples.

Germline assignment: CDR1 KGHSH and CDR2 LQKENI. Trimming took 0 bases from V and 5 from J, leaving 10 bases between them. This CDR3 has 15 residues. The time point was: peripheral blood 6 weeks after treatment start. Anywhere from 1 to 8 samples came from each patient, spanning pretreatment and on-treatment. The method was immunoSEQ multiplex PCR; TCRdb's version includes in-frame clones alone and lacks a portion of them. The profile shows approximately 50,000 clones, 88% of them singletons. This TCR derives from a man aged 55 to 70 with urothelial cancer. This chain joins TRBV18 and TRBJ2-2; D is perhaps TRBD1 (6 bases). The sample here was PBMCs, taken around atezolizumab (anti-PD-L1) treatment. CDR3 in DNA: TGTGCCAGCTCACCACCGACAGGAGGAACCGGGGAGCTGTTTTTT. Amino acids: CASSPPTGGTGELFF.